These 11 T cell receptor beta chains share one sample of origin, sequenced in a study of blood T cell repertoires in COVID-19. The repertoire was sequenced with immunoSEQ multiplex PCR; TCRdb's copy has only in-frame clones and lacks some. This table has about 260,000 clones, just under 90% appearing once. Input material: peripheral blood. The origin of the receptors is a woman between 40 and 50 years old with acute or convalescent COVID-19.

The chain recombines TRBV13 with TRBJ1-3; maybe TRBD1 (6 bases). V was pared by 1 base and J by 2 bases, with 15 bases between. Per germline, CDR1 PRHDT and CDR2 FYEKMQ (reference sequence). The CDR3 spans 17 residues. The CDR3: CASSLVGGGLTGNTIYF. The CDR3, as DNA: TGTGCCAGCAGCTTAGTAGGGGGAGGGCTTACTGGAAACACCATATATTTT.

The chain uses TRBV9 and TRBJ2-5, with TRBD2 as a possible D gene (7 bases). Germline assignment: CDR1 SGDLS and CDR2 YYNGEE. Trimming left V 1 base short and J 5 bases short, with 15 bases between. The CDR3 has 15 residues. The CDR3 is CASSVLAGAGETQYF. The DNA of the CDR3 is TGTGCCAGCAGCGTACTGGCGGGGGCGGGGGAGACCCAGTACTTC.

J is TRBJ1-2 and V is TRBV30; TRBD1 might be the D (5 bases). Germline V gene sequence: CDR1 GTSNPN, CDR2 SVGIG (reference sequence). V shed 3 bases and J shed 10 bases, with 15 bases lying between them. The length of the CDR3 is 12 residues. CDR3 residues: CAWSGTFSDYTF. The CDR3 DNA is TGTGCCTGGAGCGGGACTTTTTCCGACTACACCTTC.

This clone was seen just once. The CDR3, as DNA: TGTGCCAGCAGCTTGGCTCTAGCGGGGTTCCTAGAGCAGTACGTC. It encodes CASSLALAGFLEQYV. This chain joins TRBV5-6 and TRBJ2-7; TRBD2 matches at 9 bases. The V gene's germline CDR1 is SGHDT and CDR2 YYEEEE. The CDR3 is 15 amino acids. V was clipped by 0 bases and J by 7 bases; unmatched bases: 8.

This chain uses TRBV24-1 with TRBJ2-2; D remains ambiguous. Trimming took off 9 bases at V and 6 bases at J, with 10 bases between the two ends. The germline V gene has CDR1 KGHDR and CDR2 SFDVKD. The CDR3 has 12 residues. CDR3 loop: CATVGAPGELFF. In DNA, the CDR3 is TGTGCCACCGTAGGAGCGCCCGGGGAGCTGTTTTTT.

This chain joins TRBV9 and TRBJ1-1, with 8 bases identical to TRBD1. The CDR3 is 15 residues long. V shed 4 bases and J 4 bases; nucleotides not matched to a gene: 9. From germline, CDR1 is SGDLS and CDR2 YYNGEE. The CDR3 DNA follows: TGTGCCAGCAGCACGCAACAGGGGGTTGGCACTGAAGCTTTCTTT. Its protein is CASSTQQGVGTEAFF.

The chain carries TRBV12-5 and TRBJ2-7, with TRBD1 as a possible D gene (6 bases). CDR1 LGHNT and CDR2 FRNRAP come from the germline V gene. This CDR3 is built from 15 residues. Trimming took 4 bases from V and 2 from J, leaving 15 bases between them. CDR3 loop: CASGSCVTGPYEQYV. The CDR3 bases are TGTGCTAGTGGTTCCTGCGTTACAGGGCCCTACGAGCAGTACGTC.

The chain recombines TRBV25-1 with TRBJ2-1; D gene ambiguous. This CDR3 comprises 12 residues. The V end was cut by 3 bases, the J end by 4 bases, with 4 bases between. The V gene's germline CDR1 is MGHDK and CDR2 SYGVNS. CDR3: CASSDNYNEQFF. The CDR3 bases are TGTGCCAGCAGTGACAATTACAATGAGCAGTTCTTC.

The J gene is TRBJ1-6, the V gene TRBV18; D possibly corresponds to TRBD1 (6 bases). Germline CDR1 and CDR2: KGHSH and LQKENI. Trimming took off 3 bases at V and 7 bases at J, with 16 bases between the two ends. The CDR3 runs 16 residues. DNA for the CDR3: TGTGCCAGCTCACCGGGGGCCCCTCACCCGAATTCACCCCTCCACTTT. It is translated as CASSPGAPHPNSPLHF.

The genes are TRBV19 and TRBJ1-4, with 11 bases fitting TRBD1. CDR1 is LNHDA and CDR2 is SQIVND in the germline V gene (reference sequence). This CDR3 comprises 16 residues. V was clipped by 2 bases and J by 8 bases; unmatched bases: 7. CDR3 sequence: CASSIPGTGGNEKLFF. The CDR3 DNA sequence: TGTGCCAGTAGTATACCTGGGACAGGGGGGAACGAAAAACTGTTTTTT.

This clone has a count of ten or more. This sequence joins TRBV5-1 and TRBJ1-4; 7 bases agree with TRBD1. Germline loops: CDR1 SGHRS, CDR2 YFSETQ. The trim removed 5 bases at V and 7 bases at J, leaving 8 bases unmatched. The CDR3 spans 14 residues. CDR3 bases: TGCGCCAGCAGAGAGGGACAGAAGCTTGAAAAACTGTTTTTT. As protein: CASREGQKLEKLFF.